This TCR beta chain was retrieved from a study of T cells after yellow fever vaccination. Study-level background: Preparing low-cell-number fractions relied on SMART-Seq v4 Ultra Low Input.

5'RACE template switching generated TCR cDNA, adding a universal primer site and UMIs. MiXCR was run by TCRdb on the 5' RACE reads, yielding one entry per CDR3 protein. Among about 310,000 distinct CDR3 sequences listed, around 4% were seen once. Per germline, CDR1 SEHNR and CDR2 FQNEAQ (reference sequence). Trimming took 3 bases from V and 1 from J; bases not matched to a gene: 13. There are 18 residues in the CDR3. Study-level results: Clones from primary vaccination mostly reappeared after the booster (roughly 95% CD4, just over 85% CD8).

This clonotype was counted at least ten times. Its antigen is undetermined. V usage is TRBV7-9 and J usage is TRBJ2-5; 8 bases line up with TRBD2. Specimen: PBMCs, collected on the day of the yellow fever booster vaccination. The receptor was isolated from a man aged 18 to 35 who received the YFV17D yellow fever vaccine. The CDR3: CASSFGPVAGGSQETQYF. The CDR3 DNA sequence: TGTGCCAGCAGCTTTGGCCCGGTTGCGGGGGGATCCCAAGAGACCCAGTACTTC.